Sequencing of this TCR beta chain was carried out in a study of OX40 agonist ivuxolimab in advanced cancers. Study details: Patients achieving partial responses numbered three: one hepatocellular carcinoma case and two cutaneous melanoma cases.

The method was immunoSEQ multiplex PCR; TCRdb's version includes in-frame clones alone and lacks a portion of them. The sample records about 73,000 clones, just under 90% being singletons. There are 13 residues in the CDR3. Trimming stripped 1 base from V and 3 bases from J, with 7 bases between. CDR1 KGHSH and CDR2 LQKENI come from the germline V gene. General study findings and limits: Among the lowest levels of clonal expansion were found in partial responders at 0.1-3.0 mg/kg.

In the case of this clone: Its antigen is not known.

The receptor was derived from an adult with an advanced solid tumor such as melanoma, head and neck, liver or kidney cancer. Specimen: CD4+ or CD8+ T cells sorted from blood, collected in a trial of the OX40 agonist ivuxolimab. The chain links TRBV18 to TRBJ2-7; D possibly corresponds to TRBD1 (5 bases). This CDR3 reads CASSPRQNYEQYF. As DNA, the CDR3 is TGTGCCAGCTCACCACGACAGAACTACGAGCAGTACTTC.